This T cell receptor beta chain was captured in a study of control samples from healthy donors and cancer patients. The repertoire was sequenced with immunoSEQ multiplex PCR; TCRdb's copy has only in-frame clones and lacks some. The data contain 150,000 to 200,000 clones, 90% to 95% of them singletons. The CDR3 contains 14 residues. Trimming removed 0 bases at V and 8 bases at J, with 11 bases between. Germline V gene data show CDR1 as SGHTA and CDR2 as FQGTGA. Sequencing was done on a sample of blood. V and J are TRBV7-3 and TRBJ2-1; no clear D. The TCR originated in a woman under 40 in good health. The CDR3 region is CASSLTVGSDEQFF. CDR3 in DNA: TGTGCCAGCAGCTTAACGGTTGGAAGCGATGAGCAGTTCTTC.